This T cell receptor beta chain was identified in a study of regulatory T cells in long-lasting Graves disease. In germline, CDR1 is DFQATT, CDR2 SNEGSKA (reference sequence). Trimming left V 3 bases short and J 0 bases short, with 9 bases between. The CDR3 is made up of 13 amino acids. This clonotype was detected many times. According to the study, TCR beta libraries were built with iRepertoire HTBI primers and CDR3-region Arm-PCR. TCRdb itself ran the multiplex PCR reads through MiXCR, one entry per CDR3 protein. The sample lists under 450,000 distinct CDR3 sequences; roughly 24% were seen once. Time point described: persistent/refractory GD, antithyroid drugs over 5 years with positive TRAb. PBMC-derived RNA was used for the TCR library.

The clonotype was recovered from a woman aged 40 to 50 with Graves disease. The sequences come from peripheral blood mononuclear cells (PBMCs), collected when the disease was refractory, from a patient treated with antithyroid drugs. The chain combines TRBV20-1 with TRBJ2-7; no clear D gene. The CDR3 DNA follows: TGCAGTGCTAGTGATCGTACCTCCTACGAGCAGTACTTC. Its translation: CSASDRTSYEQYF.